This TCR beta chain was recorded in a study of blood T cell repertoires in COVID-19. Background on the study: Both acute and convalescent COVID-19 samples were obtained from the United States, Italy and Spain.

The table lists this clone with a count of one. V was trimmed by 0 bases and J by 3 bases, leaving 8 bases between them. Germline CDR1 is SGDLS and CDR2 is YYNGEE. The CDR3 totals 14 residues. Assay: immunoSEQ multiplex PCR; the TCRdb copy retains only in-frame clones and omits some. The sample records roughly 460,000 clones, 70% to 90% being singletons. This rearrangement joins TRBV9 to TRBJ2-3, with D unresolved. The sequenced sample consisted of peripheral blood. The source of this sequence is a man aged 18 to 30 with COVID-19, enrolled during active disease. CDR3 nucleotide sequence: TGTGCCAGCAGCGTAGAGGAGCGAACAGATACGCAGTATTTT. Amino acids: CASSVEERTDTQYF.